This T cell receptor (beta chain) is drawn from a study of shared clonotypes between healthy human individuals (dated by TCRdb to 2020 to 2022). Study-wide context: A couple of women and a few men aged 18 to 49 years were included in the cohort. Blood TCR repertoires of five healthy adults were deeply sequenced to estimate repertoire size and the extent of clonotype sharing between individuals. To increase sequencing depth and limit assay-specific biases, TCR repertoire library preparation and sequencing were carried out by different laboratories using diverse techniques. Per donor, leukapheresis produced somewhere between about 0.85 and 8.9 billion PBMCs. The full study reports these points: The small number of donors limited the genetic and exposure-history diversity represented. Pairwise subsampling led to the expectation that sequencing depth would affect the degree of clonotype sharing among donors. Sampling was limited to blood, and TCR repertoires in tissue likely differ from TCR repertoires in blood.

As regards this clone: Its antigen target is currently unknown. Base qualities were left out, and no much larger clone turns up one base away.

Trimming removed 6 bases from V and 1 base from J, leaving 7 bases between the germline ends. CDR1 and CDR2, looked up from the germline V gene (reference sequence), are LNHDA and SQIVND. The CDR3 has 13 amino acids, counting the end cysteine and phenylalanine. CDR3 DNA only is kept here, 39 bases in frame from base 1. The donors were healthy, HIV-negative adults who had no recently reported acute infections or vaccinations. Every donor was a Caucasian adult residing in Nashville, Tennessee, USA. For unsorted samples, roughly 91 million PBMCs were counted, and genomic DNA was extracted using the QIAamp DNA Blood Mini kit. Blood was obtained by leukapheresis, after which PBMCs were separated by Ficoll-Histopaque density gradient centrifugation and cryopreserved in liquid nitrogen vapor phase. Using the deep immunoSEQ assay, TCR CDR3 regions were amplified from genomic DNA by multiplex PCR. Genomic DNA extracted from each cell subset was distributed evenly over all wells of several immunoSEQ 96-well plates, and each plate served as one replicate. Each replicate PCR for unsorted PBMC received roughly 0.3 ug genomic DNA, equal to about 30,000 T cell genomes. Unsorted PBMC genomic DNA was sequenced across ten immunoSEQ deep assay plates. The purified libraries were quantified using a Qubit 3.0 fluorometer, sized with a Bioanalyzer 2100, and then quantified again using the KAPA Library Quantification kit. A separate single-read 150-cycle Illumina NextSeq 550 flow cell was used to sequence each immunoSEQ 96-well plate. The original methods were these. Because only junctional sequences without quality scores were contained in the immunoSEQ output, filtering matching that applied to full-length reads could not be performed. To assign V/J genes and CDR3, sequences were annotated against IMGT germline references using PyIR, a Python wrapper for IgBLAST v1.9. Reads were filtered out if the reads had weak V/J assignments (E-value above 1e-6), no CDR3, stop codons, out-of-frame junctions, or ambiguous translated residues. A V3J clonotype was defined by an identical inferred V gene, J gene, and CDR3 amino acid sequence. Percentage overlap between repertoires was computed as shared unique clonotypes divided by the size of the smaller repertoire. Three approaches were used to assess repertoire richness: RTK rarefaction, the Chao1 estimator, and Recon v2.1 estimates of unobserved clonotypes. The table comes from immuneACCESS by way of TCRdb, which keeps in-frame sequences with V and J called. Part of the clones is missing from these tables; in studies checked, under half for an unresolved V gene and the rest for unknown reasons. The DNA gave D and trimming, while V, J and clone size come from that table. The sample table contains some 510,000 clones; only one count was recorded for 79% of them. The ten largest make up 10% to 15% of the sample.

The sequence derives from a woman aged 35 to 49 in good health. Some clones in this sample may be carry-over from other donors' samples. Recombination joined TRBV19 with TRBJ1-3, with no D gene named confidently. The material sequenced was PBMCs. The CDR3 corresponds to CASRVASGNTIYF. In nucleotide form, the sequence is TGTGCCAGTAGGGTCGCTTCTGGAAACACCATATATTTT. This CDR3, with the reference TRBV19 and TRBJ1-3 proteins standing in past its ends, gives the full variable domain DGGITQSPKYLFRKEGQNVTLSCEQNLNHDAMYWYRQDPGQGLRLIYYSQIVNDFQKGDIAEGYSVSREKKESFPLTVTSAQKNPTAFYLCASRVASGNTIYFGEGSWLTVV.